What follows describes a single T cell receptor beta chain. Some clones are missing from TCRdb's copy, which holds only in-frame ones; the method was immunoSEQ multiplex PCR. The sample records more than 200,000 clones, approximately 87% being singletons. After removal of 1 base from V and 6 bases from J, the junction contained 7 bases not matched to a gene. The CDR3 spans 16 residues. Germline V gene lookup returns CDR1 LNHNV and CDR2 YYDKDF (reference sequence). The data originate from a study of blood T cell repertoires in COVID-19. V usage is TRBV15 and J usage is TRBJ1-2, with TRBD1 matching over 11 bases. What was sequenced was peripheral blood. The sequence derives from a woman between 70 and 85 years old with active or convalescent COVID-19. DNA of the CDR3: TGTGCCACCAGCAGAGGCGGGACAGGGGGTGAAAATGGCTACACCTTC. Translated: CATSRGGTGGENGYTF.